The entry below gives a single T cell receptor (beta chain) sequence along with its context. It has no known antigen specificity. No much larger clone is present one base from it, and per-base qualities are unavailable. Sample time point, as interpreted from the label and publication: more than 3 weeks on oral tofacitinib. The treatment or condition label corresponds to: oral pan-JAK inhibitor, 5-10 mg twice daily. From alopecia areata patients, peripheral blood was collected along with lesional scalp punch biopsies. PBMCs were isolated by density centrifugation and stained for CD3, CD4 and CD8, after which CD4+ and CD8+ T cells were sorted on a FACSAria. Receptors were amplified or captured by the immunoSEQ multiplex PCR assay. For TCR sequencing, RNA was extracted from every sample and reverse transcribed into cDNA to serve as template. SuperScript III was used to make first-strand cDNA, primed with a 2:1 mix of oligo-dT and random hexamers. A synthetic immune receptor repertoire was used to gauge amplification bias, and whatever bias remained was removed computationally. The authors' analysis ran thus. Raw reads were preprocessed to remove errors, and CDR3 was defined according to IMGT conventions as the region from the conserved cysteine to phenylalanine. Clonality was computed by normalizing Shannon entropy by log2 of the number of productive unique TCRs and subtracting the result from 1. Scalp TCRbeta sequences were cross-referenced with sorted blood CD4 and CD8 repertoires so that the CD4 or CD8 identity of scalp clones could be inferred. The table was pulled from immuneACCESS by TCRdb, which kept in-frame rearrangements only. Such tables lose some clones; where checked, under half of the loss comes from unresolved V genes, and the rest has no known cause. V and J calls and clone size are as listed in that table; D and trimming were resolved from the DNA. A total of approximately 150,000 clones appear in this sample, around 87% of them only once. Of the sample, roughly 13% falls within the top ten clones.

The sample belongs to a study of CD8+ T cells in alopecia areata (dated by TCRdb to between 2017 and 2018). For context, the study as a whole: Treated patients were enrolled in an open-label pilot trial of oral tofacitinib at 5 to 10 mg twice daily for moderate-to-severe alopecia areata. The study used high-throughput TCRbeta sequencing to examine T cell clonal expansion in alopecia areata, in both the C3H/HeJ mouse model and human patients. For the treated patients, the SALT score, which quantifies what percentage of scalp surface area is affected, served as the measure of disease severity. Patients stayed on tofacitinib for 6 to 18 months and then had 6 months of follow-up off drug so that delayed response and recurrence could be assessed. Tofacitinib-treated patients had biopsies at baseline and at 4 and 24 weeks of treatment, with a later scalp biopsy in several patients. Scalp clonality was compared among normal scalp (n=4), patchy alopecia areata scalp (n=8), and alopecia totalis/universalis scalp (n=8). In humans, TCRbeta sequencing was performed on scalp tissue and on sorted CD4+ and CD8+ peripheral blood T cells from healthy controls and from patients with patchy or totalis/universalis alopecia areata. The RNA source kit depended on sample type: the PAXgene miRNA kit for fixed scalp, the miRNeasy kit for PBMCs, and the RNeasy kit for mouse skin. immunoSEQ multiplex PCR using 35 Vbeta forward primers and 13 Jbeta reverse primers was used to amplify TCRbeta CDR3 regions. General study outcomes and caveats: TCR sequences shared between patients were less clear than in mice, possibly partly because of HLA diversity in the patient population. Scalp clonality and the number of expanded CD8+ clones among the top 100 scalp clones were significantly decreased by tofacitinib. Scalp TCR repertoire analysis is complicated because resident alphabeta T cells in normal human skin are also sequenced, whereas mouse skin is dominated by gammadelta T cells. The treated cohort was small, with a single nonresponder, so links between baseline CD8+ expansion and response need larger studies. Many expanded lesional clones persisted in scalp and blood during tofacitinib treatment, which may partly explain relapse after stopping treatment. Lesional scalp, especially in alopecia totalis/universalis, showed higher clonality and more expanded CD8+ clones than normal scalp, suggesting antigenic drive.

Via the germline V gene (reference sequence), CDR1 is PRHDT and CDR2 FYEKMQ. The CDR3, cysteine through phenylalanine, is 11 amino acids long. Only CDR3 DNA is held: 33 bases, read in frame from base 1. Trimming costs V 4 bases and J 3 bases, and their ends lie 4 bases apart. The sequence joins TRBV13 to TRBJ2-7; no D gene is confidently identified. Sequencing was performed on CD8+ T cells sorted from blood, taken at week 4, from a patient treated with tofacitinib. The source is a human donor with alopecia areata. The CDR3 protein is CASSYLYEQYF. The nucleotide sequence reads as follows: TGTGCCAGCAGCTATCTCTACGAGCAGTACTTC.